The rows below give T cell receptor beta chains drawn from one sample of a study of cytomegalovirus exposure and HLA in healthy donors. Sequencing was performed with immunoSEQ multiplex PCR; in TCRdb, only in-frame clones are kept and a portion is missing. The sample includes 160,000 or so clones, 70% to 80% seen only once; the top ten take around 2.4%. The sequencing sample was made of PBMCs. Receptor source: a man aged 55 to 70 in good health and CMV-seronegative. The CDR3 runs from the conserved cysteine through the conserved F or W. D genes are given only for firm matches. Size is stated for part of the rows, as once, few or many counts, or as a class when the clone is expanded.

CDR3: CAVGGDRGQPQHF
DNA: TGTGCCGTAGGGGGGGACAGGGGTCAGCCCCAGCATTTT
length: 13
D: TRBD1
V: TRBV19
J: TRBJ1-5
size: few

CDR3: CASSITGATNEKLFF
DNA: TGTGCCAGTAGTATCACGGGTGCAACTAATGAAAAACTGTTTTTT
length: 15
D: .
V: TRBV19
J: TRBJ1-4
size: few

CDR3: CASSYSASGGLETQYF
DNA: TGTGCCAGCAGTTACTCGGCTAGCGGGGGGCTAGAGACCCAGTACTTC
length: 16
D: TRBD2
V: TRBV6-5
J: TRBJ2-5
size: .

CDR3: CASSQVNSGPETQYF
DNA: TGTGCCAGCAGCCAAGTGAATAGCGGACCAGAGACCCAGTACTTC
length: 15
D: .
V: TRBV4-2
J: TRBJ2-5
size: .

CDR3: CSVERLAGVNEQFF
DNA: TGCAGCGTTGAAAGACTAGCGGGAGTCAATGAGCAGTTCTTC
length: 14
D: TRBD2
V: TRBV29-1
J: TRBJ2-1
size: once

CDR3: CASSQSGQGAFAEQYF
DNA: TGTGCCAGCAGCCAGAGCGGACAGGGAGCCTTCGCCGAGCAGTACTTC
length: 16
D: TRBD1
V: TRBV7-8
J: TRBJ2-7
size: .

CDR3: CASRGGYTEAFF
DNA: TGTGCCAGCCGCGGGGGGTACACTGAAGCTTTCTTT
length: 12
D: .
V: TRBV28
J: TRBJ1-1
size: .

CDR3: CASSPVHGGPTDTQYF
DNA: TGTGCCAGCTCCCCCGTGCATGGTGGGCCTACAGATACGCAGTATTTT
length: 16
D: .
V: TRBV18
J: TRBJ2-3
size: .

CDR3: CASRRDRDYGYTF
DNA: TGTGCCAGCAGGAGGGACAGGGACTATGGCTACACCTTC
length: 13
D: TRBD1
V: TRBV6-1
J: TRBJ1-2
size: few

CDR3: CASSHGTPTYYEQYF
DNA: TGTGCCAGCAGCCACGGGACTCCAACATACTACGAGCAGTACTTC
length: 15
D: .
V: TRBV5-4
J: TRBJ2-7
size: once

CDR3: CASSLVMENGYTF
DNA: TGTGCCAGCAGCTTGGTTATGGAGAACGGCTACACCTTC
length: 13
D: .
V: TRBV5-4
J: TRBJ1-2
size: .

CDR3: CASSSRDRQAETQYF
DNA: TGTGCCAGCAGCTCCCGGGACAGGCAAGCGGAGACCCAGTACTTC
length: 15
D: TRBD1
V: TRBV5-4
J: TRBJ2-5
size: .

CDR3: CASSPGTSGTDTQYF
DNA: TGTGCCAGCTCACCAGGGACTAGCGGCACAGATACGCAGTATTTT
length: 15
D: TRBD2
V: TRBV18
J: TRBJ2-3
size: .

CDR3: CASSLPTGGNYGYTF
DNA: TGTGCCAGCAGCCTACCGACAGGGGGCAACTATGGCTACACCTTC
length: 15
D: TRBD1
V: TRBV5-4
J: TRBJ1-2
size: .

CDR3: CASSEWGGSKGYTF
DNA: TGTGCCAGCAGTGAATGGGGAGGGTCGAAAGGCTACACCTTC
length: 14
D: .
V: TRBV6-1
J: TRBJ1-2
size: .

CDR3: CASTGLAGSTDTQYF
DNA: TGTGCCAGCACTGGCCTAGCGGGCAGCACAGATACGCAGTATTTT
length: 15
D: TRBD2
V: TRBV5-5
J: TRBJ2-3
size: .

CDR3: CASSLRTGNNEKLFF
DNA: TGCGCCAGCAGCCTGAGGACAGGGAATAATGAAAAACTGTTTTTT
length: 15
D: TRBD1
V: TRBV5-1
J: TRBJ1-4
size: .

CDR3: CASSDRRSGANVLTF
DNA: TGCGCCAGCAGTGACAGGCGCTCTGGGGCCAACGTCCTGACTTTC
length: 15
D: .
V: TRBV10-2
J: TRBJ2-6
size: once

CDR3: CASSLTDRANTEAFF
DNA: TGTGCCAGCAGCTTAACTGACAGGGCGAACACTGAAGCTTTCTTT
length: 15
D: TRBD1
V: TRBV5-5
J: TRBJ1-1
size: .

CDR3: CASSAEGVNFNEQFF
DNA: TGTGCCAGCAGTGCTGAGGGGGTGAACTTCAATGAGCAGTTCTTC
length: 15
D: .
V: TRBV6-1
J: TRBJ2-1
size: .

CDR3: CSVEALNNEQFF
DNA: TGCAGCGTTGAGGCACTAAACAATGAGCAGTTCTTC
length: 12
D: .
V: TRBV29-1
J: TRBJ2-1
size: .

CDR3: CASSSRDSGLDTQYF
DNA: TGTGCCAGCAGCTCCCGGGACAGCGGGCTAGATACGCAGTATTTT
length: 15
D: .
V: TRBV7-2
J: TRBJ2-3
size: .

CDR3: CASSQRQGVTGELFF
DNA: TGTGCCAGCAGCCAAAGACAGGGGGTCACCGGGGAGCTGTTTTTT
length: 15
D: TRBD1
V: TRBV14
J: TRBJ2-2
size: .

CDR3: CASRQTLNTEAFF
DNA: TGTGCCAGCAGGCAGACACTTAACACTGAAGCTTTCTTT
length: 13
D: .
V: TRBV28
J: TRBJ1-1
size: few

CDR3: CASSPTSGGITGELFF
DNA: TGCGCCAGCAGCCCTACTAGCGGGGGAATCACCGGGGAGCTGTTTTTT
length: 16
D: TRBD2
V: TRBV5-1
J: TRBJ2-2
size: .

CDR3: CASSQETRGGRNNEQFF
DNA: TGCGCCAGCAGCCAAGAAACCCGGGGGGGCCGTAACAATGAGCAGTTCTTC
length: 17
D: TRBD2
V: TRBV4-1
J: TRBJ2-1
size: .

CDR3: CASSPRGTGSTDTQYF
DNA: TGTGCCAGCAGCCCCCGGGGTACCGGGAGCACAGATACGCAGTATTTT
length: 16
D: .
V: TRBV4-2
J: TRBJ2-3
size: .

CDR3: CAISGTALHGYTF
DNA: TGTGCCATCAGTGGGACAGCTCTGCATGGCTACACCTTC
length: 13
D: .
V: TRBV10-3
J: TRBJ1-2
size: .

CDR3: CASSPGTGVQHF
DNA: TGTGCCAGTAGCCCCGGGACAGGGGTCCAGCATTTT
length: 12
D: TRBD1
V: TRBV19
J: TRBJ1-5
size: .

CDR3: CATSREGGGGSPLHF
DNA: TGTGCCACCAGCAGAGAGGGGGGTGGGGGTTCACCCCTCCACTTT
length: 15
D: .
V: TRBV15
J: TRBJ1-6
size: .

CDR3: CSARTGVGGYTF
DNA: TGCAGCGCACGGACAGGGGTTGGAGGCTACACCTTC
length: 12
D: TRBD1
V: TRBV29-1
J: TRBJ1-2
size: .

CDR3: CASSPQGIGEQFF
DNA: TGTGCCAGCAGTCCACAGGGTATCGGTGAGCAGTTCTTC
length: 13
D: .
V: TRBV27
J: TRBJ2-1
size: .

CDR3: CASGRTQGPAETQYF
DNA: TGTGCCAGTGGTCGGACGCAGGGGCCGGCAGAGACCCAGTACTTC
length: 15
D: .
V: TRBV19
J: TRBJ2-5
size: .

CDR3: CASSLDSRGETQYF
DNA: TGCGCCAGCAGCCTCGACTCCCGGGGAGAGACCCAGTACTTC
length: 14
D: .
V: TRBV4-1
J: TRBJ2-5
size: .

CDR3: CASRFSGRGSYEQYF
DNA: TGTGCCAGCAGGTTCAGCGGGAGAGGGTCCTACGAGCAGTACTTC
length: 15
D: TRBD2
V: TRBV11-2
J: TRBJ2-7
size: .

CDR3: CASSPIAWNEQFF
DNA: TGTGCCAGCTCACCTATAGCGTGGAATGAGCAGTTCTTC
length: 13
D: .
V: TRBV18
J: TRBJ2-1
size: .

CDR3: CASSEVDSFYGYTF
DNA: TGTGCCAGCAGTGAAGTGGACAGCTTCTATGGCTACACCTTC
length: 14
D: .
V: TRBV25-1
J: TRBJ1-2
size: .

CDR3: CASSFSGTGLSEQYF
DNA: TGTGCCAGCAGCTTCTCCGGGACAGGTCTGTCCGAGCAGTACTTC
length: 15
D: TRBD1
V: TRBV7-8
J: TRBJ2-7
size: few

CDR3: CASSEQGANYGYTF
DNA: TGTGCCAGCAGTGAACAGGGGGCTAACTATGGCTACACCTTC
length: 14
D: TRBD1
V: TRBV2
J: TRBJ1-2
size: .

CDR3: CASSLGQGTAPDEKLFF
DNA: TGTGCCAGCAGCCTAGGACAGGGCACTGCGCCAGATGAAAAACTGTTTTTT
length: 17
D: TRBD1
V: TRBV7-2
J: TRBJ1-4
size: few

CDR3: CASSDSDKIPYNEQFF
DNA: TGTGCCAGCAGTGATTCGGACAAGATCCCCTACAATGAGCAGTTCTTC
length: 16
D: .
V: TRBV25-1
J: TRBJ2-1
size: .

CDR3: CASSFGLTSGLSYEQYF
DNA: TGTGCCAGCAGCTTCGGACTGACTAGCGGCCTATCCTACGAGCAGTACTTC
length: 17
D: TRBD2
V: TRBV7-8
J: TRBJ2-7
size: .

CDR3: CASSSSGTREQFF
DNA: TGTGCCAGCAGCTCCTCCGGGACTCGGGAGCAGTTCTTC
length: 13
D: .
V: TRBV7-2
J: TRBJ2-1
size: once

CDR3: CAISSMTGSPLNTEAFF
DNA: TGTGCCATCAGTTCAATGACAGGGTCCCCCCTGAACACTGAAGCTTTCTTT
length: 17
D: TRBD1
V: TRBV10-3
J: TRBJ1-1
size: .

CDR3: CASSPAGQGSGNTIYF
DNA: TGTGCCAGCTCACCAGCGGGACAGGGGTCCGGAAACACCATATATTTT
length: 16
D: TRBD1
V: TRBV18
J: TRBJ1-3
size: .

CDR3: CASSLVLAWDGREKLFF
DNA: TGTGCCAGCAGCTTAGTATTGGCCTGGGATGGGAGAGAAAAACTGTTTTTT
length: 17
D: .
V: TRBV7-9
J: TRBJ1-4
size: .

CDR3: CASSPQASGATDTQYF
DNA: TGTGCCAGCTCACCACAGGCTAGCGGGGCGACAGATACGCAGTATTTT
length: 16
D: TRBD2
V: TRBV18
J: TRBJ2-3
size: .

CDR3: CASSPGTGVTEAFF
DNA: TGTGCCAGCTCACCGGGGACAGGGGTCACTGAAGCTTTCTTT
length: 14
D: TRBD1
V: TRBV18
J: TRBJ1-1
size: few

CDR3: CAWSRTEYEQYF
DNA: TGTGCCTGGAGCCGGACAGAATACGAGCAGTACTTC
length: 12
D: .
V: TRBV30
J: TRBJ2-7
size: .

CDR3: CAQGGQRGIRNEQFF
DNA: TGTGCGCAGGGGGGTCAGAGGGGGATTCGTAATGAGCAGTTCTTC
length: 15
D: .
V: TRBV30
J: TRBJ2-1
size: .

CDR3: CASSPRQVSSGNTIYF
DNA: TGCGCCAGCAGCCCGCGACAGGTCAGCTCTGGAAACACCATATATTTT
length: 16
D: .
V: TRBV5-1
J: TRBJ1-3
size: .

CDR3: CASRGRGPQETQYF
DNA: TGTGCCAGCAGGGGCAGGGGGCCCCAAGAGACCCAGTACTTC
length: 14
D: TRBD1
V: TRBV28
J: TRBJ2-5
size: .